These T cell receptor beta chains were read from a single sample in a study of cytomegalovirus exposure and HLA in healthy donors. Measured with immunoSEQ multiplex PCR; TCRdb has only the in-frame clones, and not every one. The repertoire includes 120,000 or so clones, 65% to 80% of them detected once, and approximately 3% sits in the top ten. The sample was PBMCs. Every receptor here comes from a middle-aged woman in good health and CMV-seropositive. The CDR3 runs from the conserved cysteine through the conserved F or W. D genes are given only for firm matches. For some rows the clone size is stated as once, few or many, or as a class when expanded; others skip it.

TRBJ1-6	TRBV6-6	TRBD1	.	CASSIGDRRNSPLHF	TGTGCCAGCAGTATTGGGGACAGGAGAAATTCACCCCTCCACTTT
TRBJ2-1	TRBV6-5	TRBD2	few	CASSYLTSGRAVEQFF	TGTGCCAGCAGTTACCTCACTAGCGGGAGGGCCGTTGAGCAGTTCTTC
TRBJ1-5	TRBV9	.	.	CASSVVREGGPQHF	TGTGCCAGCAGCGTAGTAAGAGAAGGAGGGCCCCAGCATTTT
TRBJ1-1	TRBV30	.	.	CAWSFSPLEAFF	TGTGCCTGGAGTTTTTCTCCCCTTGAAGCTTTCTTT
TRBJ2-7	TRBV6-5	.	.	CASSYSKTGASYEQYF	TGTGCCAGCAGTTACTCAAAGACAGGCGCCTCCTACGAGCAGTACTTC
TRBJ1-2	TRBV27	.	.	CASSTSWRGWGYTF	TGTGCCAGCAGTACCTCGTGGCGGGGATGGGGCTACACCTTC
TRBJ2-7	TRBV6-5	TRBD2	.	CASKGSGTPYEQYF	TGTGCCAGCAAGGGTAGCGGGACCCCCTACGAGCAGTACTTC
TRBJ2-1	TRBV19	.	.	CASSITGYNEQFF	TGTGCCAGTAGTATCACGGGTTACAATGAGCAGTTCTTC
TRBJ2-7	TRBV18	.	.	CASSPTAAGRNEQYF	TGTGCCAGCTCACCGACAGCGGCGGGGCGGAACGAGCAGTACTTC
TRBJ2-1	TRBV7-9	.	once	CASSLGGGDSSIEQFF	TGTGCCAGCAGCTTAGGGGGGGGCGATTCAAGCATCGAGCAGTTCTTC
TRBJ1-5	TRBV5-5	TRBD1	.	CASSFWTGSGSNQPQHF	TGTGCCAGCAGCTTCTGGACAGGGAGCGGGAGCAATCAGCCCCAGCATTTT
TRBJ2-1	TRBV7-2	.	.	CASSSYPLLDEFF	TGTGCCAGCAGCTCCTACCCCCTTCTAGATGAGTTCTTC
TRBJ2-6	TRBV11-3	.	.	CASSHSGANVLTF	TGTGCCAGCAGCCACTCCGGGGCCAACGTCCTGACTTTC
TRBJ2-5	TRBV5-1	TRBD2	.	CASSLWGLAGVAETQYF	TGCGCCAGCAGCTTGTGGGGACTAGCGGGAGTGGCAGAGACCCAGTACTTC
TRBJ1-5	TRBV7-8	TRBD1	few	CASSFQDRGLGNQPQHF	TGTGCCAGCAGCTTCCAAGACAGGGGTCTTGGCAATCAGCCCCAGCATTTT
TRBJ2-2	TRBV7-8	.	.	CASSLVRGWTGAGELFF	TGTGCCAGCAGCTTAGTAAGGGGTTGGACGGGAGCCGGGGAGCTGTTTTTT
TRBJ2-3	TRBV29-1	.	.	CSVGVGRGTDTQYF	TGCAGCGTTGGGGTCGGGCGGGGCACAGATACGCAGTATTTT
TRBJ1-4	TRBV5-1	.	.	CASSLGGGTNEKLFF	TGCGCCAGCAGCTTGGGAGGGGGAACTAATGAAAAACTGTTTTTT
TRBJ2-4	TRBV7-8	.	.	CASSSLGIAVAKNIQYF	TGTGCCAGCAGCTCACTTGGTATAGCTGTGGCCAAAAACATTCAGTACTTC
TRBJ2-6	TRBV28	TRBD1	.	CASRLGQGARSGANVLTF	TGTGCCAGCAGATTGGGACAGGGGGCCCGCTCTGGGGCCAACGTCCTGACTTTC
TRBJ2-1	TRBV30	TRBD2	.	CAWSAGLAGGQVEQFF	TGTGCCTGGAGTGCGGGACTAGCGGGGGGGCAGGTTGAGCAGTTCTTC
TRBJ2-1	TRBV19	.	.	CASSTDSRLLPNEQFF	TGTGCCAGTAGTACGGACAGCCGACTCCTGCCCAATGAGCAGTTCTTC
TRBJ1-2	TRBV10-3	.	.	CATTASTGPYGYTF	TGTGCCACAACAGCATCAACAGGACCCTATGGCTACACCTTC
TRBJ1-5	TRBV7-9	TRBD1	.	CASRGGAESNQPQHF	TGTGCCAGTCGAGGGGGCGCGGAGAGCAATCAGCCCCAGCATTTT
TRBJ2-2	TRBV6-1	.	.	CASSEQATGELFF	TGTGCCAGCAGTGAACAGGCCACCGGGGAGCTGTTTTTT
TRBJ1-2	TRBV6-6	TRBD1	.	CASTFGQGLYGYTF	TGTGCCAGCACCTTCGGACAGGGCCTGTATGGCTACACCTTC
TRBJ2-7	TRBV30	.	.	CAWKRDSYEQYF	TGTGCCTGGAAAAGAGACTCCTACGAGCAGTACTTC
TRBJ1-2	TRBV5-1	.	many	CASSLSGHNYGYTF	TGCGCCAGCAGCTTGTCAGGCCACAACTATGGCTACACCTTC
TRBJ1-3	TRBV7-3	TRBD1	.	CASSPQGDGNTIYF	TGTGCCAGCAGCCCGCAGGGGGATGGAAACACCATATATTTT
TRBJ1-2	TRBV6-5	.	once	CASSKGLDYGYTF	TGTGCCAGCAGTAAGGGACTAGACTATGGCTACACCTTC
TRBJ1-1	TRBV30	TRBD1	.	CAWNLGQGPEAFF	TGTGCCTGGAACCTCGGACAGGGCCCTGAAGCTTTCTTT
TRBJ2-7	TRBV13	.	.	CASSLGGGTSYEQYF	TGTGCCAGCAGCTTAGGGGGGGGAACTTCCTACGAGCAGTACTTC
TRBJ2-1	TRBV11-3	TRBD2	.	CASSPAGTSFGEQFF	TGTGCCAGCAGTCCAGCCGGGACTAGCTTTGGCGAGCAGTTCTTC
TRBJ1-5	TRBV2	.	few	CASSEALYVTEHQPQHF	TGTGCCAGCAGTGAAGCGCTTTACGTAACAGAACATCAGCCCCAGCATTTT
TRBJ2-1	TRBV7-3	TRBD1	.	CASSLLTGDNEQFF	TGTGCCAGCAGCCTTTTGACAGGGGACAATGAGCAGTTCTTC
TRBJ2-7	TRBV28	TRBD2	.	CASSSWSGSSYEQYF	TGTGCCAGCAGTTCCTGGAGCGGGAGCTCCTACGAGCAGTACTTC
TRBJ1-1	TRBV5-1	.	.	CASSFRENTEAFF	TGCGCCAGCAGCTTCAGGGAGAACACTGAAGCTTTCTTT
TRBJ1-4	TRBV10-3	TRBD1	.	CAISTTGGNEKLFF	TGTGCCATCTCCACGACAGGGGGTAATGAAAAACTGTTTTTT
TRBJ1-6	TRBV10-2	TRBD1	.	CASRQGADSPLHF	TGCGCCAGCAGACAGGGGGCAGATTCACCCCTCCACTTT
TRBJ1-1	TRBV6-5	.	.	CASTSKLNTEAFF	TGTGCCAGCACTAGCAAATTGAACACTGAAGCTTTCTTT
TRBJ1-2	TRBV5-4	TRBD1	.	CASAGTGDYGYTF	TGTGCCAGCGCCGGGACAGGGGATTATGGCTACACCTTC
TRBJ1-3	TRBV5-8	TRBD1	.	CASSPRTGFSGNTIYF	TGTGCCAGCAGCCCGCGGACAGGGTTTAGTGGAAACACCATATATTTT
TRBJ2-6	TRBV6-1	TRBD1	few	CASSHGQASVLTF	TGTGCCAGCAGTCACGGACAGGCCTCCGTCCTGACTTTC
TRBJ2-6	TRBV7-6	.	few	CASSSAIRGTGANVLTF	TGTGCCAGCAGCTCAGCGATCAGGGGTACTGGGGCCAACGTCCTGACTTTC
TRBJ2-3	TRBV7-2	.	.	CASSLGTPRTDTQYF	TGTGCCAGCAGCTTAGGGACACCTCGCACAGATACGCAGTATTTT
TRBJ2-3	TRBV27	.	.	CASSFQLPTDTQYF	TGTGCCAGCAGTTTTCAACTTCCCACAGATACGCAGTATTTT
TRBJ2-7	TRBV5-1	.	.	CASSQEGYEQYF	TGCGCCAGCAGCCAGGAGGGTTACGAGCAGTACTTC
TRBJ1-2	TRBV15	.	.	CATSRGGQNYGYTF	TGTGCCACCAGCAGAGGCGGACAGAACTATGGCTACACCTTC
TRBJ2-5	TRBV19	.	.	CASSMRERETQYF	TGTGCCAGTAGTATGCGGGAACGGGAGACCCAGTACTTC
TRBJ1-1	TRBV5-4	.	.	CASSLEAQNTEAFF	TGTGCCAGCAGCTTGGAAGCGCAGAACACTGAAGCTTTCTTT
TRBJ2-7	TRBV9	TRBD1	few	CASSAYRPGTVHYEQYF	TGTGCCAGCAGCGCGTATAGACCCGGGACAGTTCACTACGAGCAGTACTTC